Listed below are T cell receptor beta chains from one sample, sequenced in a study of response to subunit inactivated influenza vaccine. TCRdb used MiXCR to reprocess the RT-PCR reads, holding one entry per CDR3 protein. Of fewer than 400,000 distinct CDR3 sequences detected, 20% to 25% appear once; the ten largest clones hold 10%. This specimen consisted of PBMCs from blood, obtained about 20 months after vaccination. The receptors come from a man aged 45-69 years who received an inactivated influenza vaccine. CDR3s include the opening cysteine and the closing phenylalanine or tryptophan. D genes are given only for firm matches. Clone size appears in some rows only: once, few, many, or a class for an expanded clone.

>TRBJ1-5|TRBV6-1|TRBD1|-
TGTGCCAGCAGCGCCGGGACAGATAGCAATCAGCCCCAGCATTTT
CASSAGTDSNQPQHF
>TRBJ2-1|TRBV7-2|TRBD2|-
TGTGCCACTCGAGCGGGAGGCTCCTACAATGAGCAGTTCTTC
CATRAGGSYNEQFF
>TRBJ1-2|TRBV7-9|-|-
TGTGCCAGCAGCTTAGAGGACAGAGACTTCTATGGCTACACCTTC
CASSLEDRDFYGYTF
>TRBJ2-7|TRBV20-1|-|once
TGCAGTGCTATCGGGACGAAATACGAGCAGTACTTC
CSAIGTKYEQYF
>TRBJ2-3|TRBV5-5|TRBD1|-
TGTGCCAGCGGCTTGGGGACAGACCTTCGAAGCACAGATACGCAGTATTTT
CASGLGTDLRSTDTQYF
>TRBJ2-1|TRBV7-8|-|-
TGTGCCAGCAGCTTGTCGACACTCGAAGAACAGTTCTTC
CASSLSTLEEQFF
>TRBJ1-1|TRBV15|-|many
TGTGCCACCAGCAGAGATGGAACAGGAGGTTTCTACACTGAAGCTTTCTTT
CATSRDGTGGFYTEAFF
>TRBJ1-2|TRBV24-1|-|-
TGTGCCACCAGCGGGGCCGGGCCCTCTGGCTATCTGGATGGCTACACCTTC
CATSGAGPSGYLDGYTF
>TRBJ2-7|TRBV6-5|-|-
TGTGCCAGCAGTTATATGGACCCCCGATCCTACGAGCAGTACTTC
CASSYMDPRSYEQYF
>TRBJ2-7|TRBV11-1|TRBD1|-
TGTGCCAGCAGCGCCGACAGGGGACAACCGACCGCCGCTATCTACGAGCAGTACTTC
CASSADRGQPTAAIYEQYF
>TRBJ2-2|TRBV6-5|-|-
TGTGCCAGCAGTTACTCGATTCTCGGTTCGAACACCGGGGAGCTGTTTTTT
CASSYSILGSNTGELFF
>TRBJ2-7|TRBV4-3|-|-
TGCGCCAGCAGCGGAAACACGGGGTTTGCCTACGAGCAGTACTTC
CASSGNTGFAYEQYF
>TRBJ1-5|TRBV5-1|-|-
TGCGCCAGCAGCTTGGGTCCAGGGAGCAATCAGCCCCAGCATTTT
CASSLGPGSNQPQHF
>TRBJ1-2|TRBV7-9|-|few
TGTGCCAGCAGTAGGCAGGGCCTCGGCAATGGCTACACCTTC
CASSRQGLGNGYTF
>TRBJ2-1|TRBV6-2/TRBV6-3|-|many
TGTGCCAGCAAGACCCTGAGCTCCTACAATGAGCAGTTCTTC
CASKTLSSYNEQFF
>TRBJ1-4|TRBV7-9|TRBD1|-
TGTGCCAGCAGCTTAGCAACAGGGGGGAATGAAAAACTGTTTTTT
CASSLATGGNEKLFF
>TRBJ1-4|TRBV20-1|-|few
TGCAGTGCTAGGTCCATGGTAGACAGGAAAGGAACTAATGAAAAACTGTTTTTT
CSARSMVDRKGTNEKLFF
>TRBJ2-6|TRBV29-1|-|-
TGCAGCGTTACAAACCGGGATCAAATATACTCTGGGGCCAACATCCTGACTTTC
CSVTNRDQIYSGANILTF
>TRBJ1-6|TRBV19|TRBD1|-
TGTGCCAGTAGCTCCAGGGGGAATTCACCCCTCCACTTT
CASSSRGNSPLHF
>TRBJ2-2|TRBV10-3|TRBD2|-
TGTGCCATCAGTGCATCCGGGACTAGCGGGAGCAGGGAGCTGTTTTTT
CAISASGTSGSRELFF
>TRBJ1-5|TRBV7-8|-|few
TGTGCCAGCAGCTTAGCGAGGGGGGTTAGCAATCAGCCCCAGCATTTT
CASSLARGVSNQPQHF
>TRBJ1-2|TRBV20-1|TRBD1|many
TGCAGTGTGACAGGGGGCGACTATGGCTACACCTTC
CSVTGGDYGYTF
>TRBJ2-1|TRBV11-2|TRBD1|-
TGTGCCAGCAGCTTAGTTGGGCCAGGGGGCTCGAATGAGCAGTTCTTC
CASSLVGPGGSNEQFF
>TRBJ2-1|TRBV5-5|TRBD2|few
TGTGCCAGCAGCAACCGACTAGCGTACCTTGGGAATGAGCAGTTCTTC
CASSNRLAYLGNEQFF
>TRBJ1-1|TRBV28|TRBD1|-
TGTGCCAGCAGTTCTTGGGACAGGGGGATCATGAACACTGAAGCTTTCTTT
CASSSWDRGIMNTEAFF
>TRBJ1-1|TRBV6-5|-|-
TGTGCCAGCAGTTCGCGTTTCGGGGGGCTAACTTTGAACACTGAAGCTTTCTTT
CASSSRFGGLTLNTEAFF
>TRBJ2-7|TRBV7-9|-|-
TGTGCCAGCAGCCCGCAGACCCACGAGCAGTACTTC
CASSPQTHEQYF
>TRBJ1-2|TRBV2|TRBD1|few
TGTGCCAGCATGGGGTTCCGCGCAGGGGGTGGCTACACCTTC
CASMGFRAGGGYTF
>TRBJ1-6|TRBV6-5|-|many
TGTGCCAGCAGTTACTCGGGCCGACGGAGCTCCTATAATTCACCCCTCCACTTT
CASSYSGRRSSYNSPLHF
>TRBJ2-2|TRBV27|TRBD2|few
TGTGCCAGCATGCGGGGGAGAAGCGGGGAGCTGTTTTTT
CASMRGRSGELFF